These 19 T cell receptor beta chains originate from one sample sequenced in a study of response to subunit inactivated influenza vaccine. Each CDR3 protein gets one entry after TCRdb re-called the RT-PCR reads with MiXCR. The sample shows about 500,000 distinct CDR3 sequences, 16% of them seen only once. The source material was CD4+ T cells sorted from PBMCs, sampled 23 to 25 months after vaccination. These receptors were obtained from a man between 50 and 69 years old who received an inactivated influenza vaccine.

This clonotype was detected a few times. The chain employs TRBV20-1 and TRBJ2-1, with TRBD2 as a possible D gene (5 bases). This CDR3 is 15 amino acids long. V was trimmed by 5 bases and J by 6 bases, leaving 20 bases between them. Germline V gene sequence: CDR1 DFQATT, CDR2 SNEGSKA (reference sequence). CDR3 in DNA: TGCAGTGCTGAGTGGGGTACTCTAGAGGGCAATGAGCAGTTCTTC. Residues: CSAEWGTLEGNEQFF.

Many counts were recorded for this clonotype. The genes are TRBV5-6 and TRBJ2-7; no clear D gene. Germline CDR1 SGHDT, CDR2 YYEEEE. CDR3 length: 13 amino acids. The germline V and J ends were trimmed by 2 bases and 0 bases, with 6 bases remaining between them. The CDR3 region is CASSFFLSYEQYF. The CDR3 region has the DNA TGTGCCAGCAGCTTCTTTCTCTCCTACGAGCAGTACTTC.

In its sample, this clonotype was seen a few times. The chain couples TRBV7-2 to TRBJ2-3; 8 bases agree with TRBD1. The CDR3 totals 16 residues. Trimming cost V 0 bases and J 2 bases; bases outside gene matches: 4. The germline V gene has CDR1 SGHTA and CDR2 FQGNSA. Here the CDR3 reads CASSLAKTGATDTQYF. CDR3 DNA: TGTGCCAGCAGCTTAGCGAAGACAGGGGCCACAGATACGCAGTATTTT.

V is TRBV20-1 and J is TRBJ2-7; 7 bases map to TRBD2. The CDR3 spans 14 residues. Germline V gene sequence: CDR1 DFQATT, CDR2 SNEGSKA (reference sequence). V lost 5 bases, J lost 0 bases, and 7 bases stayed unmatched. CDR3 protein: CSAPSGVTSYEQYF. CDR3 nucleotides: TGCAGTGCTCCAAGCGGGGTCACCTCCTACGAGCAGTACTTC.

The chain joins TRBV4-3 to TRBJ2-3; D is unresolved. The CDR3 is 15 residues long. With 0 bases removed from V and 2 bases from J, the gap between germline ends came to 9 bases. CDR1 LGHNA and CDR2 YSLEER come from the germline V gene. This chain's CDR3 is CASSQEGHSTDTQYF. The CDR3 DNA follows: TGCGCCAGCAGCCAAGAAGGGCACTCCACAGATACGCAGTATTTT.

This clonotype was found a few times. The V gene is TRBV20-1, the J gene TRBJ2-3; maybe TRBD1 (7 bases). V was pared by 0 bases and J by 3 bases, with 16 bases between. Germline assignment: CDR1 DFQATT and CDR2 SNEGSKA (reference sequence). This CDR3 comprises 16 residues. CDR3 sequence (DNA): TGCAGTGCTAGAGATTCCAGGACAGGAGGGACAGATACGCAGTATTTT. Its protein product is CSARDSRTGGTDTQYF.

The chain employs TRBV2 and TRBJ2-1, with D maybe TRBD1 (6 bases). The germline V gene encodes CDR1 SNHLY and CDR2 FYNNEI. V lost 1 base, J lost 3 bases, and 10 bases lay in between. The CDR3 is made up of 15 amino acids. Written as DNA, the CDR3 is TGTGCCAGCAGTGAAGAGGCACAGGGCTACAATGAGCAGTTCTTC. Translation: CASSEEAQGYNEQFF.

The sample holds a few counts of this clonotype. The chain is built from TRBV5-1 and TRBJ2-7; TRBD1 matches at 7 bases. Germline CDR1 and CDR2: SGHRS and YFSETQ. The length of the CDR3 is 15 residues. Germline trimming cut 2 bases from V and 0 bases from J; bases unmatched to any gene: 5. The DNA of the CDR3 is TGCGCCAGCAGCTTAGGGACAGCCCGCTCCTACGAGCAGTACTTC. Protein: CASSLGTARSYEQYF.

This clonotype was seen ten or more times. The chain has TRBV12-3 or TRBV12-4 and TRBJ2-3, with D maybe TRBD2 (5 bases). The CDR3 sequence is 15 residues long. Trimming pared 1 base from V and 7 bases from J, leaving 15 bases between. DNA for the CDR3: TGTGCCAGCAGTTTAGGAGCCAATTCGGACTATACGCAGTATTTT. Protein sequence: CASSLGANSDYTQYF.

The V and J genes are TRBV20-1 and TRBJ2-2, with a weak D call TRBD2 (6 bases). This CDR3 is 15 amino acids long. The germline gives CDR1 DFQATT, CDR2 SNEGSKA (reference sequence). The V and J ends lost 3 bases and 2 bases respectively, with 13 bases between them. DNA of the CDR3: TGCAGTGCTAGTGCTGACGGGGGAAACACCGGGGAGCTGTTTTTT. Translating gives CSASADGGNTGELFF.

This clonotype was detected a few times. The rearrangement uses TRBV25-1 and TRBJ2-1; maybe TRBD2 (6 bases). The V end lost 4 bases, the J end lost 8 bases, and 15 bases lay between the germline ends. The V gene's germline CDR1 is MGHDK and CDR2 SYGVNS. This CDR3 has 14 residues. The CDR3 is CASSVISAGYEQFF. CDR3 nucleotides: TGTGCCAGCAGTGTGATCTCAGCGGGTTATGAGCAGTTCTTC.

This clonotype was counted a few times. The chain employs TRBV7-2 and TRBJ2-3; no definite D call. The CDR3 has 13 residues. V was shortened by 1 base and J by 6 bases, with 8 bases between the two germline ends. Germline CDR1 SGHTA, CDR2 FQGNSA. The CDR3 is CASSLDLTDTQYF. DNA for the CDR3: TGTGCCAGCAGCTTAGACCTCACGGATACGCAGTATTTT.

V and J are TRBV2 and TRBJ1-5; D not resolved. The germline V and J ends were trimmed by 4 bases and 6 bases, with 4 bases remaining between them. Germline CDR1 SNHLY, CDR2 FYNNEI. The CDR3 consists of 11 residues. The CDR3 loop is CASSGSQPQHF. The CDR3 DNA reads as TGTGCCAGCAGTGGGTCTCAGCCCCAGCATTTT.

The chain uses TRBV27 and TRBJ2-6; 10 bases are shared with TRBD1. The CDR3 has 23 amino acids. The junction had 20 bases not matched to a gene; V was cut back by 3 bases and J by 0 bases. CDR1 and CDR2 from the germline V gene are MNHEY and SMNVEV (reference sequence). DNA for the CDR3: TGTGCCAGCAGTTTCTGGGCGGCGACAGGGGGCTTCAGCCTCCTCTCTGGGGCCAACGTCCTGACTTTC. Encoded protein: CASSFWAATGGFSLLSGANVLTF.

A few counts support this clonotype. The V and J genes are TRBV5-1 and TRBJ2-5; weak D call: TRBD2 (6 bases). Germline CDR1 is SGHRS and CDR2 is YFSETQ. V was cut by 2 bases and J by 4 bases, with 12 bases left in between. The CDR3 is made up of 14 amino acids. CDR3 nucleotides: TGCGCCAGCAGCTTATATGGTAGCGGAGAGACCCAGTACTTC. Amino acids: CASSLYGSGETQYF.

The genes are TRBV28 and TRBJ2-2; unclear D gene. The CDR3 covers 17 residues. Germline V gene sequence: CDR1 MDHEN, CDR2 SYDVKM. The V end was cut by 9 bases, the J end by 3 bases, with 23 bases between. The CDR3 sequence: CASSPAAVSSHTGELFF. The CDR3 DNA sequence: TGTGCCAGTTCCCCCGCTGCGGTCAGCTCACACACCGGGGAGCTGTTTTTT.

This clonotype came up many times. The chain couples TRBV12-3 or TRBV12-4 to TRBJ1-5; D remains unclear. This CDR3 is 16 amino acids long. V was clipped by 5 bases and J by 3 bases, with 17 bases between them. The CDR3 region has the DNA TGTGCCAGCAGTCCCGGCGGAGGGATCGCCAATCAGCCCCAGCATTTT. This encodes CASSPGGGIANQPQHF.

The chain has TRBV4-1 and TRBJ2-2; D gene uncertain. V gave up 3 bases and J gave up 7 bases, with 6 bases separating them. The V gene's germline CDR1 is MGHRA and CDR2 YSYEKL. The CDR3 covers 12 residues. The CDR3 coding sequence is TGCGCCAGCAGCCACGAGGTCGGGGAGCTGTTTTTT. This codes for CASSHEVGELFF.

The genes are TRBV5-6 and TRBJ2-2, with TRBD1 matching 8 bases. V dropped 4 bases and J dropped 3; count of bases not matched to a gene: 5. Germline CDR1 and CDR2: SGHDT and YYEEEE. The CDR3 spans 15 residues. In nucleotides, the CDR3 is TGTGCCAGCAGCCCAGGGGGCGTGGACACCGGGGAGCTGTTTTTT. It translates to CASSPGGVDTGELFF.